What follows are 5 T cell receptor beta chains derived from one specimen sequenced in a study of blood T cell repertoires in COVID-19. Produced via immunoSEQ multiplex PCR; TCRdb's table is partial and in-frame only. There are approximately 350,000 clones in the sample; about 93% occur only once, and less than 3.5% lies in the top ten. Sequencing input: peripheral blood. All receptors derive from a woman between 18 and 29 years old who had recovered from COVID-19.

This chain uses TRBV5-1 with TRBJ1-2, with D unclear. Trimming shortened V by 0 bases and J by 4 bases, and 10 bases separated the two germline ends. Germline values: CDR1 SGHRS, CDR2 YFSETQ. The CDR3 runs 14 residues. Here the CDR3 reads CASSLGSESYGYTF. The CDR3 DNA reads TGCGCCAGCAGCTTGGGGTCCGAGTCCTATGGCTACACCTTC.

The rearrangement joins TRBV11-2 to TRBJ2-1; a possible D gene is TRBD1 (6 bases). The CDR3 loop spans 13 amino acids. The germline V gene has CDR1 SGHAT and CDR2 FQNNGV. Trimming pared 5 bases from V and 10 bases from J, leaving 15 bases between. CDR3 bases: TGTGCCAGCAGCCCCCGTGGGGGCCGGGAGCAGTTCTTC. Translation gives CASSPRGGREQFF.

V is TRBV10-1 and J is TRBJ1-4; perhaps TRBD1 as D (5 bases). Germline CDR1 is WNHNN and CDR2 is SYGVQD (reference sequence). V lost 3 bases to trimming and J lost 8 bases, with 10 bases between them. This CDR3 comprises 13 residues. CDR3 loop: CASSDRVGEKLFF. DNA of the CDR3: TGCGCCAGCAGTGACAGGGTTGGAGAAAAACTGTTTTTT.

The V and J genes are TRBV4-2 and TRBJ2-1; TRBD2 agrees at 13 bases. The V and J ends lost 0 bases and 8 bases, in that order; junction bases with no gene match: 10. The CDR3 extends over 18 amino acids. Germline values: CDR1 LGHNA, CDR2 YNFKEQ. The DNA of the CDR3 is TGTGCCAGCAGCCAAGAATTACGGACTAGCGGGAGATTGGATGAGCAGTTCTTC. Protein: CASSQELRTSGRLDEQFF.

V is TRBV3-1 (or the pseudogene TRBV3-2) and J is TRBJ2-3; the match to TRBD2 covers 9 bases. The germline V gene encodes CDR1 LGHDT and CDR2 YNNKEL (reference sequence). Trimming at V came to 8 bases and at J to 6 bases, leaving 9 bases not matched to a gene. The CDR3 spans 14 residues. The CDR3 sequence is CASESRGGADTQYF. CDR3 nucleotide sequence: TGTGCCAGCGAGTCGCGGGGGGGGGCGGATACGCAGTATTTT.